This TCR beta chain derives from a study of blood T cell repertoires in COVID-19. Generated by immunoSEQ multiplex PCR, the TCRdb table keeps only in-frame clones and is missing some. This sample has 350,000 or so clones, with around 89% found just once. The CDR3 runs 13 residues. The germline gives CDR1 SGHKS, CDR2 YYEKEE (reference sequence). V lost 3 bases to trimming and J lost 2 bases, with 6 bases between them. The chain couples TRBV5-5 to TRBJ1-5; D unclear. The source of this sequence is a man aged 18-30 years with active or convalescent COVID-19. Sequenced sample: peripheral blood. Here the CDR3 DNA reads TGTGCCAGCAGCTCCCCCGGCAATCAGCCCCAGCATTTT. It encodes CASSSPGNQPQHF.